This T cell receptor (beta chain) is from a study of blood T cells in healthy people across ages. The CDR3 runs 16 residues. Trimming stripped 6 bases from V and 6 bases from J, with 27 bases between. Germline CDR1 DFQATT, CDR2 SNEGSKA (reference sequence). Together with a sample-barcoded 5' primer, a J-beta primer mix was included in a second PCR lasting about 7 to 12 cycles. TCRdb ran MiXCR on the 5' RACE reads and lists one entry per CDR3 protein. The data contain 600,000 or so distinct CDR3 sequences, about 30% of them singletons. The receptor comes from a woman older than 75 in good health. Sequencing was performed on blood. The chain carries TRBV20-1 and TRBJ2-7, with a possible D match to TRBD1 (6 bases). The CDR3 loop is CSAEVRDTSVVGEQYF. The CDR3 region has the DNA TGCAGTGCAGAAGTCCGGGACACCTCTGTGGTGGGCGAGCAGTACTTC.